This T cell receptor beta chain was recorded in a study of T cells after yellow fever vaccination. For the study at large: SMART-Seq v4 Ultra Low Input prepared the low-cell-number fractions. Study findings and constraints: CD4 and CD8 compartments shared a small share of clonotypes, likely from convergent recombination. The study re-detected most primary-vaccination clones after the booster (96% CD4, approximately 87% CD8). The study noted that FACS-sorted repertoires could contain abundant clonotypes contaminating from the bulk population.

Germline CDR1 reads SGHTA; CDR2 reads FQGNSA. This CDR3 spans 14 amino acids. V dropped 8 bases and J dropped 0 bases, with 11 bases sitting between them. This clonotype was detected a few times. The antigen remains unidentified. In TCRdb, the 5' RACE reads were re-called with MiXCR into one record per CDR3 protein. The table lists around 550,000 distinct CDR3 sequences, approximately 21% of them singletons. Sequencing was performed on PBMCs, taken 15 days after the yellow fever booster vaccination. This clonotype was obtained from a young man who received the YFV17D yellow fever vaccine. This chain links TRBV7-2 with TRBJ2-1; D possibly corresponds to TRBD2 (5 bases). CDR3 in amino acids: CASRLRGSYNEQFF. The CDR3 bases are TGTGCCAGCCGCCTTCGGGGCTCCTACAATGAGCAGTTCTTC.